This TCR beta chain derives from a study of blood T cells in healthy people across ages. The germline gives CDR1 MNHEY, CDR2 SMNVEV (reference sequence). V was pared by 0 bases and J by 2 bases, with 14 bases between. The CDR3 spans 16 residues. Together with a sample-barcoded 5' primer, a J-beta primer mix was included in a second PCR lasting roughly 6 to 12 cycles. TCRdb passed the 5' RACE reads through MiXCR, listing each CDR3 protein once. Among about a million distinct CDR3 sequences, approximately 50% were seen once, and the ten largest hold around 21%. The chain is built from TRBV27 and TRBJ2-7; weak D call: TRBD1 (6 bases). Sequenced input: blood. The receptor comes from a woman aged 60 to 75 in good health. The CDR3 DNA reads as TGTGCCAGCAGTTTATCGGACAGCCTCGCCACCTACGAGCAGTACTTC. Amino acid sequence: CASSLSDSLATYEQYF.